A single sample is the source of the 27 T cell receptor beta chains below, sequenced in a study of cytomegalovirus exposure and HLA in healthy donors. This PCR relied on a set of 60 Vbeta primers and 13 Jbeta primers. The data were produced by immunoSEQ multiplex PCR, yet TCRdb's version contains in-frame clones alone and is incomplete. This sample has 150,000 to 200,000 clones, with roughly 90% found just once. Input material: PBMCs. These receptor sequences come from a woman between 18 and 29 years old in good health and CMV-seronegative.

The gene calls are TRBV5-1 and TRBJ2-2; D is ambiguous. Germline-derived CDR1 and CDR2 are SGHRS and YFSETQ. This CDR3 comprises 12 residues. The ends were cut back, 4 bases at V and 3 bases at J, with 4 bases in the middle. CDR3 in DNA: TGCGCCAGCAGCACATACACCGGGGAGCTGTTTTTT. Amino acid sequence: CASSTYTGELFF.

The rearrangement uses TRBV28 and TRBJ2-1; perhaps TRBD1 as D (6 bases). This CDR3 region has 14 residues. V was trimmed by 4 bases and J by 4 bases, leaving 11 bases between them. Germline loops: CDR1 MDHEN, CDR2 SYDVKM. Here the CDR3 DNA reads TGTGCCAGCAGTTCGGGACACCTGTACAATGAGCAGTTCTTC. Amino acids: CASSSGHLYNEQFF.

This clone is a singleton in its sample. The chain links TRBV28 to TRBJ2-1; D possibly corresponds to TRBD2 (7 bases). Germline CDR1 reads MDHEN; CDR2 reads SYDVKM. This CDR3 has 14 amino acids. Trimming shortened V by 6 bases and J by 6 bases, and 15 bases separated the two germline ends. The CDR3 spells CASSNLRGANEQFF. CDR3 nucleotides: TGTGCCAGCAGCAACCTCCGGGGGGCCAATGAGCAGTTCTTC.

The CDR3 coding sequence is TGTGCCAGCAGCTTATCGGGGGGTGTAGCAGATACGCAGTATTTT. The encoded protein is CASSLSGGVADTQYF. The gene calls are TRBV5-6 and TRBJ2-3, with 7 bases identical to TRBD2. V was pared by 2 bases and J by 4 bases, with 7 bases of the junction left unmatched. Germline CDR1 reads SGHDT; CDR2 reads YYEEEE. The CDR3 contains 15 residues. Full variable domain (missing parts from reference TRBV5-6 and TRBJ2-3): DAGVTQSPTHLIKTRGQQVTLRCSPKSGHDTVSWYQQALGQGPQFIFQYYEEEERQRGNFPDRFSGHQFPNYSSELNVNALLLGDSALYLCASSLSGGVADTQYFGPGTRLTVL.

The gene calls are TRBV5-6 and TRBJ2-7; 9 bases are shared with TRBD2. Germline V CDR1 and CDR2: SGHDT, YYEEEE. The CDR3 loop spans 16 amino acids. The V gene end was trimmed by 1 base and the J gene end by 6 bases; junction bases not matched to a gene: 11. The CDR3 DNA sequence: TGTGCCAGCAGCTTGTTCGGGGGACTAGCTGACTTCGAGCAGTACTTC. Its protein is CASSLFGGLADFEQYF.

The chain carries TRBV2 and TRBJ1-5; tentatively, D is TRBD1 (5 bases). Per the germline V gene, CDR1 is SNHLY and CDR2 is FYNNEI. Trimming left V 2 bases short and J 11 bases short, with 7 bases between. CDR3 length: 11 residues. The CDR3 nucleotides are TGTGCCAGCAGTGAATCGGGGGCCCAGCATTTT. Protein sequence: CASSESGAQHF.

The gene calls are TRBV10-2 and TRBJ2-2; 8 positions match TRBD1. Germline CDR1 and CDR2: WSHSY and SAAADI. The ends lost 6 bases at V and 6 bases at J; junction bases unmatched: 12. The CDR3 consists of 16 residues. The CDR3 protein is CASSPTGQGISGELFF. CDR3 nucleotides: TGCGCCAGCAGCCCGACTGGACAGGGAATATCCGGGGAGCTGTTTTTT.

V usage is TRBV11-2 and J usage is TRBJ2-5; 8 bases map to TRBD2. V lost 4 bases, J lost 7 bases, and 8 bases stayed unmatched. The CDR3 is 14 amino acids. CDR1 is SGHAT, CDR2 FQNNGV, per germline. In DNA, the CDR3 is TGTGCCAGCAGCTCGGCAGCGGGGGTTAGGACCCAGTACTTC. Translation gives CASSSAAGVRTQYF.

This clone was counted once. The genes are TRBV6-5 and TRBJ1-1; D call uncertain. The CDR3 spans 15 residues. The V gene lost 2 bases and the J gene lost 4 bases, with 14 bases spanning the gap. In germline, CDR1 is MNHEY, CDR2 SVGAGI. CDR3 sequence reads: CASSYASGSTTEAFF. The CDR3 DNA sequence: TGTGCCAGCAGTTACGCTTCGGGGTCGACCACTGAAGCTTTCTTT.

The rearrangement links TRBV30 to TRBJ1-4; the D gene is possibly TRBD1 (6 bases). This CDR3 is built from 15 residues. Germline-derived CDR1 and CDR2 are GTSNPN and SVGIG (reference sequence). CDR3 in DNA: TGTGCGGTGGAGGCGTCGGCAGGGACAAATGAAAAACTGTTTTTT. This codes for CAVEASAGTNEKLFF.

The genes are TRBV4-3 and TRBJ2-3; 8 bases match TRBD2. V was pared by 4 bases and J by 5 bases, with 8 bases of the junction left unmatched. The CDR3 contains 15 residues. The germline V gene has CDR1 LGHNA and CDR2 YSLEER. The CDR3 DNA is TGCGCCAGCAGCCGCATTAGCGGGGAGGGAGATACGCAGTATTTT. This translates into CASSRISGEGDTQYF.

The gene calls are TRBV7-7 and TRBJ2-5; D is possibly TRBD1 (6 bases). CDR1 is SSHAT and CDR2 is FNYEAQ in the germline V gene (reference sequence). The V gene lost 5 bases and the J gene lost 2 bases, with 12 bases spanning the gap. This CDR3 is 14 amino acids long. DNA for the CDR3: TGTGCCAGCAGCCCAGGGGTAGGACAAGAGACCCAGTACTTC. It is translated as CASSPGVGQETQYF. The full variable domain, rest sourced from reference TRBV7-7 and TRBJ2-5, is GAGVSQSPRYKVTKRGQDVTLRCDPISSHATLYWYQQALGQGPEFLTYFNYEAQPDKSGLPSDRFSAERPEGSISTLTIQRTEQRDSAMYRCASSPGVGQETQYFGPGTRLLVL.

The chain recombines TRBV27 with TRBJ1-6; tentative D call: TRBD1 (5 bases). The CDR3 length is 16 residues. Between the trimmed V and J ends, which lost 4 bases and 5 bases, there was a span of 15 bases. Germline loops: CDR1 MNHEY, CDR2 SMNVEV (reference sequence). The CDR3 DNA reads TGTGCCAGCAGTTCCCGTGGGGGGGGGAATAATTCACCCCTCCACTTT. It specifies CASSSRGGGNNSPLHF.

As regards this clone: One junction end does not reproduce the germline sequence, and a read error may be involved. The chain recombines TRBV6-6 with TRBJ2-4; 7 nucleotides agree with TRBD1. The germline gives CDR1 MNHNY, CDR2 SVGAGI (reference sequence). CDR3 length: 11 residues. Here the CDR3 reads CASSQTGRVDF. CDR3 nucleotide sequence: TGTGCCAGCAGCCAGACAGGGCGAGTGGACTTC.

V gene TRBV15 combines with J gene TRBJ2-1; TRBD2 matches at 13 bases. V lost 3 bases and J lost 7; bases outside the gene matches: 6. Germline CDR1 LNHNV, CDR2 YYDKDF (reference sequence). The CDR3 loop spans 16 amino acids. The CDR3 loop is CATSRDRLAGGNEQFF. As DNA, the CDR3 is TGTGCCACCAGCAGGGACAGACTAGCGGGAGGAAATGAGCAGTTCTTC.

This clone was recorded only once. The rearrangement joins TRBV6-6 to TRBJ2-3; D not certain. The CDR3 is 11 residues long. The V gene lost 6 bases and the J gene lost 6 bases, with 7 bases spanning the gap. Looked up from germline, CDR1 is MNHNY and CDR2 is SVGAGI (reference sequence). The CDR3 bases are TGTGCCAGCAGCGGGTTGGATACGCAGTATTTT. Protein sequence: CASSGLDTQYF.

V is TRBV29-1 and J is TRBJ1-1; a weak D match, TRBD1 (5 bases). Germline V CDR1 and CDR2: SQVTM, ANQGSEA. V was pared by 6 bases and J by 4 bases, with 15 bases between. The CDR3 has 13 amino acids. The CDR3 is CSVGTGVLTEAFF. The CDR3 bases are TGCAGCGTCGGCACAGGAGTACTCACTGAAGCTTTCTTT.

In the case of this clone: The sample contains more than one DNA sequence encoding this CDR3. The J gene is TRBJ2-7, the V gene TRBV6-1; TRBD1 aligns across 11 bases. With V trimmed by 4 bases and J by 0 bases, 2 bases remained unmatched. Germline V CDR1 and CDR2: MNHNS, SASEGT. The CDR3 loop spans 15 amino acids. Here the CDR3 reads CASSVGTGGSYEQYF. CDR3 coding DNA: TGTGCCAGCAGTGTTGGGACAGGGGGCTCCTACGAGCAGTACTTC.

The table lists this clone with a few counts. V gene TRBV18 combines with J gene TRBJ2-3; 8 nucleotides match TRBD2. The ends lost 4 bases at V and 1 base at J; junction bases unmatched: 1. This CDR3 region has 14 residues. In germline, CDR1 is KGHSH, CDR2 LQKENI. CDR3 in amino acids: CASSRTSRTDTQYF. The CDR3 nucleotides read TGTGCCAGCTCACGGACTAGCCGCACAGATACGCAGTATTTT.

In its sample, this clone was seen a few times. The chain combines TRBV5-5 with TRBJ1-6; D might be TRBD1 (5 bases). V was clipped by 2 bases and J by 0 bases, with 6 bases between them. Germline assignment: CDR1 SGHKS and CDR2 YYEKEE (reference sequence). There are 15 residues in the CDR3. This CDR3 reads CASSFGASYNSPLHF. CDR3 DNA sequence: TGTGCCAGCAGCTTTGGGGCCTCCTATAATTCACCCCTCCACTTT.

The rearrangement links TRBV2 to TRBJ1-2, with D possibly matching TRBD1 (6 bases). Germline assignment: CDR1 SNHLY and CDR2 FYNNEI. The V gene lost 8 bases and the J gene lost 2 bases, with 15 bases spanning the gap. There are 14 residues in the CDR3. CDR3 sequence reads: CASRLTGVNYGYTF. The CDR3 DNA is TGTGCCAGCCGGTTGACAGGAGTGAACTATGGCTACACCTTC.

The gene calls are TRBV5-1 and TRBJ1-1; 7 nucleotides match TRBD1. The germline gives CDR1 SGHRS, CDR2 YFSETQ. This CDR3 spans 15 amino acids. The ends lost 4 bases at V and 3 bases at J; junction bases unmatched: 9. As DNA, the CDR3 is TGCGCCAGCAGCATTCAACAGGGGTTTGACACTGAAGCTTTCTTT. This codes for CASSIQQGFDTEAFF.

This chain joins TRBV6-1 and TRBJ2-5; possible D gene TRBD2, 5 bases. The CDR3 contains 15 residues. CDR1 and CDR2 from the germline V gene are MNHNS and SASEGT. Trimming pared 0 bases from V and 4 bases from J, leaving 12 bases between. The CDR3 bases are TGTGCCAGCAGTGAAGCGCCCGGGAACCGAGAGACCCAGTACTTC. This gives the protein CASSEAPGNRETQYF.

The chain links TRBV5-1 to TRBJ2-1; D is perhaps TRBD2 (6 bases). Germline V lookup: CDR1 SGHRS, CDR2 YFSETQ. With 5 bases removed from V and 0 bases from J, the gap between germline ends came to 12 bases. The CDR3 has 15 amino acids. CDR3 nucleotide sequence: TGCGCCAGCAGGTGGGAGGAGGGCTCCTACAATGAGCAGTTCTTC. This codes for CASRWEEGSYNEQFF.

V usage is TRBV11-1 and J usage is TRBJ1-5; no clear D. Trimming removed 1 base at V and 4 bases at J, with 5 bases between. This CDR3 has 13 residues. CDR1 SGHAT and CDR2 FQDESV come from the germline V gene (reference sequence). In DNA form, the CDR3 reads TGTGCCAGCAGCTTAGGGAGTAATCAGCCCCAGCATTTT. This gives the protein CASSLGSNQPQHF.

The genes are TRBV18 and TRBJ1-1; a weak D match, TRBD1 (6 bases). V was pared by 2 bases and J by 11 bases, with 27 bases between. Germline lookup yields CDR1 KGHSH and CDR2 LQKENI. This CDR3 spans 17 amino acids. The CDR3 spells CASSPWEGEQSRVWAFF. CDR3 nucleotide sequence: TGTGCCAGCTCACCATGGGAGGGGGAGCAGTCTCGGGTTTGGGCTTTCTTT. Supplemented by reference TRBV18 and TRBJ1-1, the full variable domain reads NAGVMQNPRHLVRRRGQEARLRCSPMKGHSHVYWYRQLPEEGLKFMVYLQKENIIDESGMPKERFSAEFPKEGPSILRIQQVVRGDSAAYFCASSPWEGEQSRVWAFFGQGTRLTVV.

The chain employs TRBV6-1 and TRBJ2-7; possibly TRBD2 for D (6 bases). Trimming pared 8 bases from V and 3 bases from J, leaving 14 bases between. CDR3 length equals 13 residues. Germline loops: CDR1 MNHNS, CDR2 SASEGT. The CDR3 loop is CASRRASVYEQYF. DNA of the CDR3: TGTGCCAGCCGCCGGGCTAGCGTCTACGAGCAGTACTTC.